This T cell receptor beta chain is from a study of T-cell reconstitution after alpha-beta-depleted transplantation in children. Library preparation (for TCRbeta) was performed with unique molecular identifiers. MiXCR was run by TCRdb on the PCR reads, yielding one entry per CDR3 protein. The sample has about 230,000 distinct CDR3 sequences; around 11% are singletons. The CDR3 sequence is 17 residues long. The V and J ends lost 2 bases and 2 bases respectively, with 17 bases between them. Germline V gene data show CDR1 as SNHLY and CDR2 as FYNNEI. The material was PBMCs from the stem cell graft donor, obtained from the stem cell graft. V and J are TRBV2 and TRBJ2-3; D unclear. This receptor was identified in a human donor who donated a stem cell graft to a child with acute lymphoblastic leukemia. For the CDR3, the DNA is TGTGCCAGCAGTGAACCCGTATCCACATCCTACACAGATACGCAGTATTTT. Protein: CASSEPVSTSYTDTQYF.